This T cell receptor (beta chain) comes out of a study of blood T cells in healthy people across ages (dated by TCRdb to the mid-2010s). Study-wide context: In model experiments, template switching captured roughly one uniquely barcoded TCR beta cDNA molecule for every two T cells. The donors were divided into four age groups: young (average around 17 years), middle-aged (roughly 42), aged (approximately 59) and long-lived (about 84). For two donors (one aged 18 to 30 and one aged 80 or older), the study analyzed two additional independent replicas of 1 million unique cDNA reads from the same blood draw. To track age-related changes in TCR beta repertoire diversity, the study relied on deep sequencing normalized with unique cDNA molecular identifiers. To avoid experimental bias, donors of different ages were distributed randomly across sequencing lanes.

Summary of the overall study and its limitations: A strong correlation was found between observed TCR beta diversity and the percentage of naive T cells measured by flow cytometry. As age increased, observed TCR beta diversity per million T cells dropped in a roughly linear way, and a significant reduction was already evident by age approximately 40. Conclusive comparison of naive and antigen-experienced compartments was prevented by the profiling of bulk unsorted PBMCs. Compared with the aged group, the long-lived group had more naive CD4+ T cells, fewer expanded clones and increased TCR diversity, a pattern suggesting age selection. Donor CMV infection status was unknown, potentially confounding age-related changes in expanded clonotypes. Estimates of total diversity from one million sequenced T cells were regarded as lower bounds and underestimates.

After removal of 6 bases from V and 1 base from J, the junction retains 8 bases not matched to a gene. The CDR3 starts with the cysteine, ends with the phenylalanine, and has 16 residues. Only the CDR3 region is kept as DNA, spanning 48 bases read in frame from base 1. Per the germline V gene (reference sequence), MNHNY is the CDR1 and SVGAGI is the CDR2. Libraries were made using 5' RACE. Sequencing instrument: Illumina HiSeq 2500. A second PCR of about 6 to 11 cycles was performed with a sample-barcoded 5' primer and a J-beta primer mix. Each TCR beta cDNA molecule received a unique molecular identifier from a template-switch 5' adaptor carrying 12 random nucleotides. Each sample yielded at least 3 million CDR3-containing paired-end reads. First-strand cDNA synthesis was performed from all RNA using the Mint cDNA synthesis kit, with priming by a TRBC-specific oligonucleotide. Following uracil-DNA glycosylase treatment, a first 18-cycle PCR with universal primers M1SS and BC2_uni_R was performed on all cDNA. Turning to the authors' computational methods: Each sample was normalized by randomly selecting 1 million high-quality reads, each carrying a distinct molecular identifier. Instead of being binned into consensus sequences, reads that shared molecular identifiers were thrown out. MiTCR, run with a Q25 quality threshold and the strictest error-elimination algorithm, handled CDR3 identification, clonotype clustering and error correction. Lower-bound total TCR beta diversity was estimated with a nonparametric unseen species model using Euler transformation. TCRdb ran its own pipeline on the public reads, namely fastp trimming at Q25 and MiXCR clone calling, and kept in-frame beta chains. Entries that share a CDR3 protein sequence are merged under the most common genes and DNA. V and J calls and clone size were set by TCRdb, not the authors. The sample records about 650,000 distinct CDR3 sequences, about 51% of which are singletons. 13% of the sample is in the top ten clones.

The donors were around 39 Caucasian individuals from Russia, aged 6 to 90 years, who were systemically healthy. Ten milliliters of peripheral blood were drawn from each donor into EDTA-treated Vacutainer tubes. PBMCs were isolated by Ficoll-Paque density-gradient centrifugation, with at least 7 million obtained per sample. Trizol reagent was used to extract total RNA from the PBMCs, yielding at least 5.5 micrograms per sample. For every donor, flow cytometry on a PBMC aliquot measured the percentage of naive CD45RAhigh/CD27high T cells. As regards this clonotype: Its antigen is unknown. Base qualities are not at hand, and no much larger clone is one base apart.

The receptor chain draws on TRBV6-6 and TRBJ2-5, with 10 middle bases fitting TRBD2. The sequenced sample consisted of blood. The receptor was derived from a woman of 80 years or more in good health. The DNA sequence is given as TGTGCCAGCAGATTTCCGGGACTAGCGATCCAAGAGACCCAGTACTTC. Translated, it gives CASRFPGLAIQETQYF.